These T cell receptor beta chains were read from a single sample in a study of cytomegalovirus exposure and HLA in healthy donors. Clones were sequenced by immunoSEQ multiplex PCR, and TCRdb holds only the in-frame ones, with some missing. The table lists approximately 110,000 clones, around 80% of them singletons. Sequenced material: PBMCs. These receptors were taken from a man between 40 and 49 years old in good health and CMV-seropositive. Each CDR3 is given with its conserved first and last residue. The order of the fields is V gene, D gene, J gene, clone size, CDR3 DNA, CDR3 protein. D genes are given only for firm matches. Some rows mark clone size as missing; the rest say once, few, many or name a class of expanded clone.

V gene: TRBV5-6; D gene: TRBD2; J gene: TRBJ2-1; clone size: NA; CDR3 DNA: TGTGCCAGCAGCTTTCCGGGACTAGCGGGGGTAAACGAGCAGTTCTTC; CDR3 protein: CASSFPGLAGVNEQFF
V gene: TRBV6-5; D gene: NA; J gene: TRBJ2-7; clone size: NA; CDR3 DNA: TGTGCCAGCAGTTTAACAGGGTTTCCATACTACGAGCAGTACTTC; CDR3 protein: CASSLTGFPYYEQYF
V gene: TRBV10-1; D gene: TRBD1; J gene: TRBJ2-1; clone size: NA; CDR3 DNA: TGCGCCAGCAGTGCCTCCGGGACAGGGATGCGTGAGCAGTTCTTC; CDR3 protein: CASSASGTGMREQFF
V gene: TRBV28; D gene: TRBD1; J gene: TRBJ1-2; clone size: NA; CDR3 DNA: TGTGCCAGCAGCAACAGGGGTAGCTATGGCTACACCTTC; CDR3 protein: CASSNRGSYGYTF
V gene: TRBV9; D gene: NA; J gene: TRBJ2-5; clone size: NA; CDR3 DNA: TGTGCCAGCAGCTCCGGGCGGGGCGAGACCCAGTACTTC; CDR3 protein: CASSSGRGETQYF
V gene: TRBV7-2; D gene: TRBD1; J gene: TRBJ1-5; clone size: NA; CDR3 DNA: TGTGCCAGCAGCCAACTGACAGGGTTGGGCAATCAGCCCCAGCATTTT; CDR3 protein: CASSQLTGLGNQPQHF
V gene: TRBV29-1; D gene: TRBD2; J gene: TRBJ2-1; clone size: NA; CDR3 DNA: TGCAGCGTTGATCCTAGCGGGGGGGTCAATGAGCAGTTCTTC; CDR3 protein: CSVDPSGGVNEQFF
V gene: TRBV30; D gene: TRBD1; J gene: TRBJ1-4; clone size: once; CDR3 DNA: TGTGCCTGGAGTGAGGGACAGGGGGCCGAAAAACTGTTTTTT; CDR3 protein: CAWSEGQGAEKLFF
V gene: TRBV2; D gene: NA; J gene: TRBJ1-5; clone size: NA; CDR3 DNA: TGTGCCAGCAGTCACTCGGACAGCTACAATCAGCCCCAGCATTTT; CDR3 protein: CASSHSDSYNQPQHF
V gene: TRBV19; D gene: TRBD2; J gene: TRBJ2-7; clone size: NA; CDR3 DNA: TGTGCCAGTAGTGTCGGACTAGCGGGAGTCGGAGAGCAGTACTTC; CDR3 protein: CASSVGLAGVGEQYF
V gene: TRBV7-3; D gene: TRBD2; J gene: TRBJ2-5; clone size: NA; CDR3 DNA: TGTGCCAGCAGCCAGACTAGCGGGGCCGTCTGGGAGACCCAGTACTTC; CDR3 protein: CASSQTSGAVWETQYF
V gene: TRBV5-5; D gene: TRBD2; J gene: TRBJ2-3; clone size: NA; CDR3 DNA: TGTGCCAGCAGCTTGGCCTCTAGCGGGAGCGTAGATACGCAGTATTTT; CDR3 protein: CASSLASSGSVDTQYF
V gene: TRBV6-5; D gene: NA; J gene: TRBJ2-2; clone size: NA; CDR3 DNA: TGTGCCAGCAGGATTGGTGGTAGCACCGGGGAGCTGTTTTTT; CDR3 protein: CASRIGGSTGELFF
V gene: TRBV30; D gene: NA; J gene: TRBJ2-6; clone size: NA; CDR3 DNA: TGTGCCTGGTCCTTGTCTGGGGCCAACGTCCTGACTTTC; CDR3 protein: CAWSLSGANVLTF
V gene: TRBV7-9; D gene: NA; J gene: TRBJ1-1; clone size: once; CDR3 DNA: TGTGCCAGCAGCTTAAGAGGGAACACTGAAGCTTTCTTT; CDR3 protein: CASSLRGNTEAFF
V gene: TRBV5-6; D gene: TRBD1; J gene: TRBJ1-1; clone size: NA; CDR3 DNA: TGTGCCAGCAACACAGGGGCTTCTGAAGCTTTCTTT; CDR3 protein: CASNTGASEAFF
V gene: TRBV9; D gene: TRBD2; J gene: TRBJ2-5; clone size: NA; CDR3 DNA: TGTGCCAGCAGCCCTAGACTAGCGGGGTACCAAGAGACCCAGTACTTC; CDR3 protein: CASSPRLAGYQETQYF
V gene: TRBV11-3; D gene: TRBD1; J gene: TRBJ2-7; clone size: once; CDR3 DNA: TGTGCCAGCAGCTTAGAGCCGGGACAGGGTTACGAGCAGTACTTC; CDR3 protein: CASSLEPGQGYEQYF
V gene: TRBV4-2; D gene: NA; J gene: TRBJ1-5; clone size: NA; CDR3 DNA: TGTGCCAGCAGCCAAGTGCAAGAACAGGGCCCATTTTATAGCAATCAGCCCCAGCATTTT; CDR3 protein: CASSQVQEQGPFYSNQPQHF
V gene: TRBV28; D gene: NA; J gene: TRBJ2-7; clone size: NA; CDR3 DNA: TGTGCCAGCAGTTCAACAGGGAGGGGAACCTACGAGCAGTACTTC; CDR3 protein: CASSSTGRGTYEQYF
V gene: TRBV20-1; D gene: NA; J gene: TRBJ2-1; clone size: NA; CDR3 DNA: TGCAGTGTCGGCAATGAGCAGTTCTTC; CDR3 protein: CSVGNEQFF
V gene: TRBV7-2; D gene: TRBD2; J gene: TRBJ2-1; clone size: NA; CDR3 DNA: TGTGCCACCCGGGTAGCGGGAAGGGTTTTCGGAAATGAGCAGTTCTTC; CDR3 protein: CATRVAGRVFGNEQFF
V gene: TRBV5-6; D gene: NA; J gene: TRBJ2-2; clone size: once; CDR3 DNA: TGTGCCAGCAGCTCCCGAGTCCACCTACACACCGGGGAGCTGTTTTTT; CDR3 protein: CASSSRVHLHTGELFF
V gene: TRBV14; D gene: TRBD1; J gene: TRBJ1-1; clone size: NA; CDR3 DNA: TGTGCCAGCAGCCCTAGGACAGGGTCCGACACTGAAGCTTTCTTT; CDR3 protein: CASSPRTGSDTEAFF
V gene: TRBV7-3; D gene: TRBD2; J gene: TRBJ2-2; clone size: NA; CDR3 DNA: TGTGCCAGCAGCTTAACGGGGACTAAACTTAATAGCGGGGAGCTGTTTTTT; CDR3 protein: CASSLTGTKLNSGELFF
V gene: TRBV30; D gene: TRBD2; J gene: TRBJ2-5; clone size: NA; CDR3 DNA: TGTGCCTGGAGTGGATCACCACTAGCGGGAGGGGCGAAGACCCAGTACTTC; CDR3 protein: CAWSGSPLAGGAKTQYF
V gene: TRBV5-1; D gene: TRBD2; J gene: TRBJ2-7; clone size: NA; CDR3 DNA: TGCGCCAGCAGCTTGGCCCGGAGCGGGAGGGCCAACGTCCACGAGCAGTACTTC; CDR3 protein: CASSLARSGRANVHEQYF
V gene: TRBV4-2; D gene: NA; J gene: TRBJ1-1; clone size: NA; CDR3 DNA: TGTGCCAGCAGCCAAGATCTGAGAGCAGCGGACACTGAAGCTTTCTTT; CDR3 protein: CASSQDLRAADTEAFF
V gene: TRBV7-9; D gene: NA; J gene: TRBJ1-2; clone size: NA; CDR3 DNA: TGTTCCAGCAGCTTAGGAGGTACTAACTATGGCTACACCTTC; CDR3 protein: CSSSLGGTNYGYTF
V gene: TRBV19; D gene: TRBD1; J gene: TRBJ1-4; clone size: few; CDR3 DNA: TGTGCCAGTAGTACCCTACAGGGGGCAACTAATGAAAAACTGTTTTTT; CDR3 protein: CASSTLQGATNEKLFF
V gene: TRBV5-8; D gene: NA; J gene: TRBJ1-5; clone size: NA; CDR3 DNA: TGTGCCAGCAGCTTTAGCCGACCTGAGGTCCAGCATTTT; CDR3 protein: CASSFSRPEVQHF
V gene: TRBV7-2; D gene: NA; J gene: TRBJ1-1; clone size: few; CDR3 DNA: TGTGCCAGCATCAAGCTTCCGGGGGTGAACACTGAAGCTTTCTTT; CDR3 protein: CASIKLPGVNTEAFF
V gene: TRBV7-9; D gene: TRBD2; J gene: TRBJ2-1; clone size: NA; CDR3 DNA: TGTGCCAGCAGCTTAGCGAGCGGGAAATTAGGTGAGCAGTTCTTC; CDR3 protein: CASSLASGKLGEQFF
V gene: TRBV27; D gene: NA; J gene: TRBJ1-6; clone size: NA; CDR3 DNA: TGTGCCAGCAGGGCCTTGGGCAGCAATTCACCCCTCCACTTT; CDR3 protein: CASRALGSNSPLHF